A selection of T cell receptor beta chains follows, all from one sample in a study of cytomegalovirus exposure and HLA in healthy donors. Sequencing used immunoSEQ multiplex PCR; TCRdb keeps in-frame clones, though not all of them. Seen here are 100,000 to 150,000 clones, roughly 79% observed once, and the top ten hold roughly 1.9%. The material sequenced was PBMCs. These receptors were obtained from a woman between 45 and 60 years old in good health and CMV-seronegative. Both conserved end residues are part of each CDR3. D genes are given only for firm matches. The size field is filled for only some rows; it gives once, few, many or a size class.

abundance	v_gene	d_gene	j_gene	CDR3aa	CDR3nt
NA	TRBV6-1	TRBD1	TRBJ1-1	CASRYRQGGNTEAFF	TGTGCCAGCAGATACAGACAGGGTGGTAACACTGAAGCTTTCTTT
NA	TRBV7-2	TRBD1	TRBJ1-2	CASSSTGFSYGYTF	TGTGCCAGCAGCTCGACAGGGTTTTCCTATGGCTACACCTTC
NA	TRBV6-5	NA	TRBJ2-2	CASSRRTLNTGELFF	TGTGCCAGCAGCCGCCGGACTTTGAACACCGGGGAGCTGTTTTTT
NA	TRBV2	TRBD2	TRBJ2-7	CASRPLAGGSYEQYF	TGTGCCAGCCGGCCACTAGCGGGAGGCTCCTACGAGCAGTACTTC
NA	TRBV4-3	NA	TRBJ1-1	CASSLFRGTEAFF	TGCGCCAGCAGTCTCTTCCGAGGAACTGAAGCTTTCTTT
NA	TRBV19	NA	TRBJ1-5	CASSNLQRQPQHF	TGTGCCAGTAGTAACTTACAGAGACAGCCCCAGCATTTT
NA	TRBV9	NA	TRBJ1-1	CASSVAVGMGGNTEAFF	TGTGCCAGCAGCGTAGCTGTGGGGATGGGAGGAAACACTGAAGCTTTCTTT
NA	TRBV11-3	TRBD2	TRBJ2-3	CASSPGLAGVRDTQYF	TGTGCCAGCAGCCCAGGACTAGCGGGAGTCAGAGATACGCAGTATTTT
NA	TRBV5-8	NA	TRBJ1-3	CASSKPAGTGNTIYF	TGTGCCAGCAGCAAGCCAGCCGGGACTGGAAACACCATATATTTT
NA	TRBV7-9	TRBD1	TRBJ1-1	CASSYGGTGVAFF	TGTGCCAGCAGCTACGGGGGGACAGGCGTAGCTTTCTTT
NA	TRBV29-1	TRBD1	TRBJ2-7	CSVVTGQNYEQYF	TGCAGCGTCGTTACGGGACAGAACTACGAGCAGTACTTC
NA	TRBV7-9	NA	TRBJ2-2	CASSKRAATLGTNTGELFF	TGTGCCAGCAGCAAAAGAGCGGCTACACTCGGGACTAACACCGGGGAGCTGTTTTTT
NA	TRBV6-6	NA	TRBJ2-7	CASSYRLVGYEQYF	TGTGCCAGCAGTTACCGGCTAGTCGGGTACGAGCAGTACTTC
once	TRBV18	NA	TRBJ2-7	CASSPPTYEQYF	TGTGCCAGCTCACCACCCACCTACGAGCAGTACTTC
NA	TRBV7-8	NA	TRBJ1-3	CASSPDSAGNTIYF	TGTGCCAGCAGCCCGGACTCAGCTGGAAACACCATATATTTT
NA	TRBV13	TRBD2	TRBJ2-7	CASSPILAGVGYEQYF	TGTGCCAGCAGCCCGATACTAGCGGGAGTGGGCTACGAGCAGTACTTC